This T cell receptor beta chain derives from a study of cytomegalovirus exposure and HLA in healthy donors. Germline values: CDR1 SEHNR, CDR2 FQNEAQ (reference sequence). The germline V and J ends were trimmed by 1 base and 8 bases, with 11 bases remaining between them. This CDR3 is built from 14 residues. This clone showed up just a few times. The PCR used 60 Vbeta and 13 Jbeta primers. Assay used: immunoSEQ multiplex PCR; TCRdb lists only in-frame clones, some missing. Altogether some 150,000 clones are present, over 60% being singletons, with the ten largest covering less than 3.5%. Sequenced input: PBMCs. This sequence was found in a woman between 25 and 40 years old in good health and CMV-seropositive. The chain combines TRBV7-9 with TRBJ1-4; D unclear. This CDR3 reads CASSLDSLREKLFF. CDR3 coding DNA: TGTGCCAGCAGCTTAGACAGTCTCCGGGAAAAACTGTTTTTT. Filled out from reference TRBV7-9 and TRBJ1-4, the complete variable domain reads DTGVSQNPRHKITKRGQNVTFRCDPISEHNRLYWYRQTLGQGPEFLTYFQNEAQLEKSRLLSDRFSAERPKGSFSTLEIQRTEQGDSAMYLCASSLDSLREKLFFGSGTQLSVL.